This entry describes one T cell receptor (beta chain). This specimen comes from a study of blood T cell repertoires in COVID-19. Study-level background: The study drew acute and convalescent COVID-19 samples from the United States, Italy and Spain. The cDNA or gDNA used as material had been derived from T cells, B-cell-depleted T cells, or PBMCs.

This CDR3 spans 14 amino acids. Germline CDR1 reads LGHDT; CDR2 reads YNNKEL (reference sequence). The ends were cut back, 1 base at V and 5 bases at J, with 8 bases in the middle. Per the study methods: Estimated nucleated cell counts came from reference gene primer amplification. Data came from immunoSEQ multiplex PCR; TCRdb stores just in-frame clones and leaves some out. V and J calls and clone size follow that table, whereas D and trimming were derived from the DNA. The sample records about 240,000 clones, more than 70% being singletons. The sequence came from an elderly man with acute or convalescent COVID-19. The material sequenced was peripheral blood. The V gene is TRBV3-1 (or the pseudogene TRBV3-2), the J gene TRBJ2-2; TRBD2 is a possible D gene (5 bases). The CDR3 reads CASSQVSGTGELFF. CDR3 DNA sequence: TGTGCCAGCAGCCAAGTGTCGGGAACCGGGGAGCTGTTTTTT.